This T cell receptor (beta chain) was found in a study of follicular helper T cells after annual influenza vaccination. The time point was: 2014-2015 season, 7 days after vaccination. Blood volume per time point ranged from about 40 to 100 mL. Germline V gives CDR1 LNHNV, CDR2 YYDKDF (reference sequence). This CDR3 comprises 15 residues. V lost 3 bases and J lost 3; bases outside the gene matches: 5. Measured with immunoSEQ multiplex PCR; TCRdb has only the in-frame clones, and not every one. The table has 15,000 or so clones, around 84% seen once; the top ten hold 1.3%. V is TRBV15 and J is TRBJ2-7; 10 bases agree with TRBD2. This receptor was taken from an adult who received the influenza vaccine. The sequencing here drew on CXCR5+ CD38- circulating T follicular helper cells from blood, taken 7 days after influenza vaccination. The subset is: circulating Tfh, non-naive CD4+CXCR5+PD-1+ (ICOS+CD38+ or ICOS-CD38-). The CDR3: CATSRPAGGFYEQYF. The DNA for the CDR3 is TGTGCCACCAGCAGGCCAGCGGGAGGGTTCTACGAGCAGTACTTC.